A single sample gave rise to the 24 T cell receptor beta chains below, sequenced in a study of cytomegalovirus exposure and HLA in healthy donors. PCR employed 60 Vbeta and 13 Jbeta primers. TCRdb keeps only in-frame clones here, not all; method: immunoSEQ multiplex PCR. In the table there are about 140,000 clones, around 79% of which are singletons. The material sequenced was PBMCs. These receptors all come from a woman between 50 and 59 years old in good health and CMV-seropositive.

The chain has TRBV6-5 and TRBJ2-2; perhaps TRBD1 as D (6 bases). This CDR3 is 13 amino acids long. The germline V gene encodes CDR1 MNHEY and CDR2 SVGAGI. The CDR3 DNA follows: TGTGCAACAGGGACGTTGTGGACCGGGGAGCTGTTTTTT. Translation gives CATGTLWTGELFF.

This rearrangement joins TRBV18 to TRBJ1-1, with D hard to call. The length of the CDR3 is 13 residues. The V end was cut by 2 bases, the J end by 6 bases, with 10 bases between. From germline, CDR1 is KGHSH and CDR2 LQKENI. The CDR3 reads CASSPYGSPEAFF. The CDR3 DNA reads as TGTGCCAGCTCACCATACGGGAGTCCTGAAGCTTTCTTT.

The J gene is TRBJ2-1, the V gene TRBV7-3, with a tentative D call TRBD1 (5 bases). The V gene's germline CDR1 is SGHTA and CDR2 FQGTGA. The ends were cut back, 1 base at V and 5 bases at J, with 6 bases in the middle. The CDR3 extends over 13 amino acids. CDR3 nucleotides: TGTGCCAGCAGCTTAAGCAGGGACAATGAGCAGTTCTTC. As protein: CASSLSRDNEQFF.

CDR3 coding DNA: TGTGCCAGCTCACCATGGACAGGGAGGAACACCGGGGAGCTGTTTTTT. It translates to CASSPWTGRNTGELFF. The chain links TRBV18 to TRBJ2-2, with 8 bases lining up with TRBD1. Unmatched junction bases numbered 3, after V lost 2 bases and J lost 1 base. Germline V lookup: CDR1 KGHSH, CDR2 LQKENI. This CDR3 is built from 16 residues.

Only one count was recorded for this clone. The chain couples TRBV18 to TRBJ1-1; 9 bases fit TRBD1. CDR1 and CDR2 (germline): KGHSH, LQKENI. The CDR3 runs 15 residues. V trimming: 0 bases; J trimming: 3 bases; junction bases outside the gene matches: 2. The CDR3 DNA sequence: TGTGCCAGCTCACCACCGAGGACAGGGGACACTGAAGCTTTCTTT. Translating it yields CASSPPRTGDTEAFF.

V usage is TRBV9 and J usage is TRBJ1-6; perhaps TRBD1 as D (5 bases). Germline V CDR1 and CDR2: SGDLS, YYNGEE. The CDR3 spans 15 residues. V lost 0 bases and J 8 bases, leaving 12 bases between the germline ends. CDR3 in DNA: TGTGCCAGCAGCGTAGCTGGCCAGGGCCATTCACCCCTCCACTTT. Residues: CASSVAGQGHSPLHF.

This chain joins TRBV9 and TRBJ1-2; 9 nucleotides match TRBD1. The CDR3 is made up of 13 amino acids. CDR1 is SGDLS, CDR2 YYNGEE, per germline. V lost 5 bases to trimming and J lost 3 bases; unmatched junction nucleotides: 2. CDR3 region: CASSRTGDYGYTF. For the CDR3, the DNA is TGTGCCAGCAGTCGGACAGGGGACTATGGCTACACCTTC.

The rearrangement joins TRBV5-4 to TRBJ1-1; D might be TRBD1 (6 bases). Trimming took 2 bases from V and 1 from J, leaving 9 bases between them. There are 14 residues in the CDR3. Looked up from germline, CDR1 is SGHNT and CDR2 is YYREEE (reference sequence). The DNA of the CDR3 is TGTGCCAGCAGCTTTACGACAGGGAACACTGAAGCTTTCTTT. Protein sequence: CASSFTTGNTEAFF.

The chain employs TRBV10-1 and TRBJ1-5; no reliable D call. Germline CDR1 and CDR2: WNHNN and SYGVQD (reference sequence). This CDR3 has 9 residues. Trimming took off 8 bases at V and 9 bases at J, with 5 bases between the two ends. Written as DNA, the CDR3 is TGCGCCAGCTATAGGCCCCAGCATTTT. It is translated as CASYRPQHF.

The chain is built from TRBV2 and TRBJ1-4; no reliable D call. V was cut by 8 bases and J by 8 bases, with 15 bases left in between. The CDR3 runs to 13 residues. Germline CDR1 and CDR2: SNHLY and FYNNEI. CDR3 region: CASSTEGLEKLFF. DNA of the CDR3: TGTGCCAGCTCCACTGAGGGCCTCGAAAAACTGTTTTTT.

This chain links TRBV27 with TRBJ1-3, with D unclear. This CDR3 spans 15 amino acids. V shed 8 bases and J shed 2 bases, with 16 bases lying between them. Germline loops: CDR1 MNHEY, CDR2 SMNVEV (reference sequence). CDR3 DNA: TGTGCCAGCCGTCCTCCGGGTTTTGCTGGAAACACCATATATTTT. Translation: CASRPPGFAGNTIYF.

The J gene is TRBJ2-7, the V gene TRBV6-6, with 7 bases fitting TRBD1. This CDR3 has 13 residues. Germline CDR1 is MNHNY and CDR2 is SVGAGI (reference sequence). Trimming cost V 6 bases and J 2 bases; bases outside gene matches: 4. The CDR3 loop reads CASRDRSAYEQYF. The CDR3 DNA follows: TGTGCCAGCAGGGACAGGAGTGCCTACGAGCAGTACTTC.

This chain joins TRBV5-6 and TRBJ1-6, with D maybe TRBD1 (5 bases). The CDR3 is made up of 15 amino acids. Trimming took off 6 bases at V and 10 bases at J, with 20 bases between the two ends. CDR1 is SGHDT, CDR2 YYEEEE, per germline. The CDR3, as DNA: TGTGCCAGCACCCCCGACACCGCTGGGGGGTCACCCCTCCACTTT. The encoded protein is CASTPDTAGGSPLHF. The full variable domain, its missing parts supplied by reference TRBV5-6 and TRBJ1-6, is DAGVTQSPTHLIKTRGQQVTLRCSPKSGHDTVSWYQQALGQGPQFIFQYYEEEERQRGNFPDRFSGHQFPNYSSELNVNALLLGDSALYLCASTPDTAGGSPLHFGNGTRLTVT.

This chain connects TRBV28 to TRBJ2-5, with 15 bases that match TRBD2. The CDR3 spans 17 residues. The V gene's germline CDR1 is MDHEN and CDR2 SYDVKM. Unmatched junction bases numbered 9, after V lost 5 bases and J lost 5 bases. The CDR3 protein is CASSPLGLAGGPETQYF. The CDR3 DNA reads TGTGCCAGCAGTCCCCTGGGACTAGCGGGGGGCCCTGAGACCCAGTACTTC.

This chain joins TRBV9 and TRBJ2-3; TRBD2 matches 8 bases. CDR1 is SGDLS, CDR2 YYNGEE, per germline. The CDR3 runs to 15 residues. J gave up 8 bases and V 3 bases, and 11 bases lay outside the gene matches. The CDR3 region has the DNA TGTGCCAGCAGCGATCCAGCGGGGGAGGGAGGTACGCAGTATTTT. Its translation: CASSDPAGEGGTQYF.

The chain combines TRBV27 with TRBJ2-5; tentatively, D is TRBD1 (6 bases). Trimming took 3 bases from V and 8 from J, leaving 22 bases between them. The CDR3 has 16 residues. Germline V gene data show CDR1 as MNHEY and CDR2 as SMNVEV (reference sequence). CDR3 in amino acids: CASSLVDGTHKRTQYF. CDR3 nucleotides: TGTGCCAGCAGTTTGGTGGACGGGACACACAAGAGAACCCAGTACTTC.

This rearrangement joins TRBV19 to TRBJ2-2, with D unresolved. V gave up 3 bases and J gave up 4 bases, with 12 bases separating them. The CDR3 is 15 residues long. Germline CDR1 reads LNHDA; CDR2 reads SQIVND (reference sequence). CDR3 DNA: TGTGCCAGTAGTATGGGTAGCAGCTTCACCGGGGAGCTGTTTTTT. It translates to CASSMGSSFTGELFF.

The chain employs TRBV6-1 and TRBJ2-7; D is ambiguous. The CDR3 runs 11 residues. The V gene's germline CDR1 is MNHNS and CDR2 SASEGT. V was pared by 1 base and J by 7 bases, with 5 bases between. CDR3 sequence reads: CASSEVGEQYF. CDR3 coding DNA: TGTGCCAGCAGTGAAGTCGGGGAGCAGTACTTC.

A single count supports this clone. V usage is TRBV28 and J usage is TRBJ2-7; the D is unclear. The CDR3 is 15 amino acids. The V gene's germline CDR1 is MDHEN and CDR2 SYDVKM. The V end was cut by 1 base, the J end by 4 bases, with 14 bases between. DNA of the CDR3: TGTGCCAGCAGTTTATTACAGAACTCCATTTACGAGCAGTACTTC. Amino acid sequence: CASSLLQNSIYEQYF.

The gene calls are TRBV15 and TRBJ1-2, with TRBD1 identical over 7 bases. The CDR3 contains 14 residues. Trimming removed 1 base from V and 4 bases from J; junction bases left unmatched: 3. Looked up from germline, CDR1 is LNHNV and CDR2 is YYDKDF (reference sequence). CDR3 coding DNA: TGTGCCACCAGCAGAGGCGGACAGGTCTATGGCTACACCTTC. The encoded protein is CATSRGGQVYGYTF.

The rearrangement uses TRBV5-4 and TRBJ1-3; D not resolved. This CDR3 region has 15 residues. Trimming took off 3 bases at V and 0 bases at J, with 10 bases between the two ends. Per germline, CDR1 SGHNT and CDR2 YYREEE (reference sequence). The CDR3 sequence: CASSSTGNSGNTIYF. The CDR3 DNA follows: TGTGCCAGCAGCTCTACGGGGAACTCTGGAAACACCATATATTTT.

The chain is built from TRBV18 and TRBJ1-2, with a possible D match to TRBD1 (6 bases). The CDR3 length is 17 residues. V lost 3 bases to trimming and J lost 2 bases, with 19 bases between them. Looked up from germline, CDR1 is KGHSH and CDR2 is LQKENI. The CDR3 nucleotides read TGTGCCAGCTCACCCCGTGACAAAGGGGGAGCGAACTATGGCTACACCTTC. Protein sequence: CASSPRDKGGANYGYTF.

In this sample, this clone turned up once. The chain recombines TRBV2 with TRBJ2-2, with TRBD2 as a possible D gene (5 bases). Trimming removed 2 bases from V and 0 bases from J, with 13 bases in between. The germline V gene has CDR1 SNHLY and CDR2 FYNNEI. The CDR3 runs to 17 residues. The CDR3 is CASSEQRAGANTGELFF. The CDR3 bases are TGTGCCAGCAGTGAACAGAGGGCAGGCGCGAACACCGGGGAGCTGTTTTTT. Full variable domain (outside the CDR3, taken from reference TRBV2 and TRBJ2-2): EPEVTQTPSHQVTQMGQEVILRCVPISNHLYFYWYRQILGQKVEFLVSFYNNEISEKSEIFDDQFSVERPDGSNFTLKIRSTKLEDSAMYFCASSEQRAGANTGELFFGEGSRLTVL.

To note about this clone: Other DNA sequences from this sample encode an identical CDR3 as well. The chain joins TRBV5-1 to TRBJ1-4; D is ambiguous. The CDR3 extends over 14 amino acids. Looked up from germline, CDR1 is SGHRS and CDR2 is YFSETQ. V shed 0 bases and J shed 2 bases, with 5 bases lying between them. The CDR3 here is CASSLGRTNEKLFF. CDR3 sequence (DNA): TGCGCCAGCAGCTTGGGGCGGACTAATGAAAAACTGTTTTTT.